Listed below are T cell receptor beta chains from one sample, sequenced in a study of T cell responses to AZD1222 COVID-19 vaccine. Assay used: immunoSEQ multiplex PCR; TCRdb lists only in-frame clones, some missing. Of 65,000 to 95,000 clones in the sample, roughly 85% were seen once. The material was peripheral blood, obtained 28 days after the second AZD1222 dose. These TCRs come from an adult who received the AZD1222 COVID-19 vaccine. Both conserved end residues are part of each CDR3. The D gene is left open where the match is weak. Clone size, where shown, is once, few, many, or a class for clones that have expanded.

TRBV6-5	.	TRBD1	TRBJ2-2	CASSFRDRGTGELFF	TGTGCCAGCAGTTTCCGGGACAGAGGCACCGGGGAGCTGTTTTTT
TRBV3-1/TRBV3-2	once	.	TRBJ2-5	CASSQAWIETQYF	TGTGCCAGCAGCCAAGCTTGGATTGAGACCCAGTACTTC
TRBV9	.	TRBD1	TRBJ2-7	CASSSRQGSYEQYF	TGTGCCAGCAGCTCCCGACAGGGGTCCTACGAGCAGTACTTC
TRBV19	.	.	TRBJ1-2	CASSIDGQLPNYGYTF	TGTGCCAGTAGTATAGACGGACAGCTCCCTAACTATGGCTACACCTTC
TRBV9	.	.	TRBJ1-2	CASSADVGVGGYTF	TGTGCCAGCAGCGCGGATGTAGGGGTCGGTGGCTACACCTTC
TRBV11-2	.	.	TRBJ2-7	CASSPLTVSSYEQYF	TGTGCCAGCAGCCCCCTGACGGTCAGCTCCTACGAGCAGTACTTC
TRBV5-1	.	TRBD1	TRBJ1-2	CASSLETGTRGYTF	TGCGCCAGCAGCTTGGAGACAGGGACGCGGGGCTACACCTTC
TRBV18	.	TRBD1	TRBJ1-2	CASSPLGQVSYGYTF	TGTGCCAGCTCACCATTGGGACAGGTGAGCTATGGCTACACCTTC
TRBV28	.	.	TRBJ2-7	CASSPAGLFYEQYF	TGTGCCAGCAGTCCCGCGGGACTGTTCTACGAGCAGTACTTC
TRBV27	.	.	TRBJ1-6	CASRPTRGSPLHF	TGTGCCAGCAGGCCGACGAGGGGTTCACCCCTCCACTTT
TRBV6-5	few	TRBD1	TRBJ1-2	CASRQGPNYGYTF	TGTGCCAGTAGACAGGGGCCGAACTATGGCTACACCTTC
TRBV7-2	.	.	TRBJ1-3	CASSQQGSGNTIYF	TGTGCCAGCAGCCAACAGGGCTCTGGAAACACCATATATTTT
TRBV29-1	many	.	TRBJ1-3	CSVEDEEPNSGNTIYF	TGCAGCGTTGAAGACGAGGAGCCGAACTCTGGAAACACCATATATTTT
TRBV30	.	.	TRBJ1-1	CAWSTGPTEAFF	TGTGCCTGGAGTACAGGGCCCACTGAAGCTTTCTTT
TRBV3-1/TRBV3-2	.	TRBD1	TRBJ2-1	CASSQARTGVMGNEQFF	TGTGCCAGCAGCCAAGCAAGGACAGGGGTAATGGGCAATGAGCAGTTCTTC
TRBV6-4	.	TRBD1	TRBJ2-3	CASSKGAHTDTQYF	TGTGCCAGCAGCAAGGGGGCGCACACAGATACGCAGTATTTT
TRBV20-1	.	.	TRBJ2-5	CSATVETQYF	TGCAGTGCTACCGTAGAGACCCAGTACTTC
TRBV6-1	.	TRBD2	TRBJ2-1	CASSEAGLAGNNEQFF	TGTGCCAGCAGTGAAGCAGGCCTAGCGGGGAACAATGAGCAGTTCTTC
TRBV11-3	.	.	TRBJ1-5	CASSAYSNQPQHF	TGTGCCAGCAGTGCCTATAGCAATCAGCCCCAGCATTTT
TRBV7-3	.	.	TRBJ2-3	CASSLSPDTQYF	TGTGCCAGCAGCTTAAGTCCAGATACGCAGTATTTT
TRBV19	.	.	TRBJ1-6	CASSIYGSSPLHF	TGTGCCAGTAGTATTTATGGGAGTTCACCCCTCCACTTT
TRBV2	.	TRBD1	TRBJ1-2	CASSEPGQGYGYTF	TGTGCCAGCAGTGAGCCGGGACAGGGGTATGGCTACACCTTC
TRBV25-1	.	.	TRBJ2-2	CASSDPGAGVTGELFF	TGTGCCAGCAGTGACCCAGGGGCAGGGGTCACCGGGGAGCTGTTTTTT
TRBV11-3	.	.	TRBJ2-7	CASSPGPLVREQYF	TGTGCCAGCAGCCCAGGCCCCCTGGTAAGGGAGCAGTACTTC
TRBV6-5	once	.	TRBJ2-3	CASSFDSSGADTQYF	TGTGCCAGCAGTTTTGATAGCAGTGGTGCAGATACGCAGTATTTT
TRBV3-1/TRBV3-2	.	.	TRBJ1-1	CASSRGRNTEAFF	TGTGCCAGCAGCCGGGGGAGGAACACTGAAGCTTTCTTT
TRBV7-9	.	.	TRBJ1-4	CASSPRGTHNEKLFF	TGTGCCAGCAGCCCACGGGGGACTCATAATGAAAAACTGTTTTTT
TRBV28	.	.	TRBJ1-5	CASIGEPNSNQPQHF	TGTGCCAGCATCGGGGAGCCTAATAGCAATCAGCCCCAGCATTTT
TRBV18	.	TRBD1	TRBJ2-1	CASSPGDRIYNEQFF	TGTGCCAGCTCACCTGGGGACAGGATTTACAATGAGCAGTTCTTC
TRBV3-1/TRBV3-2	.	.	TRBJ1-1	CASSQEGGNTEAFF	TGTGCCAGCAGCCAAGAAGGAGGAAACACTGAAGCTTTCTTT
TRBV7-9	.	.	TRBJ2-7	CASSLTHTQYEQYF	TGTGCCAGCAGCTTAACACACACACAGTACGAGCAGTACTTC
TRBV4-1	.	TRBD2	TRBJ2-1	CASSQEKSGTSGGLFFLF	TGCGCCAGCAGCCAAGAGAAGTCTGGTACTAGCGGGGGTTTATTTTTTCTCTTC
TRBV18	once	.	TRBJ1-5	CASSPGLDQPQHF	TGTGCCAGCTCACCAGGGTTAGATCAGCCCCAGCATTTT
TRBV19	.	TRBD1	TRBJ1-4	CASSIRQGLDEKLFF	TGTGCCAGTAGTATTAGACAGGGGTTGGATGAAAAACTGTTTTTT
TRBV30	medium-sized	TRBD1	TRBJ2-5	CAWSPPGQLQETQYF	TGTGCCTGGAGTCCCCCGGGACAGCTCCAAGAGACCCAGTACTTC
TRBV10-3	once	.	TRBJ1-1	CAISESRQVNTEAFF	TGTGCCATCAGTGAATCCCGCCAGGTGAACACTGAAGCTTTCTTT
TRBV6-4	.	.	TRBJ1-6	CASSEDNNSPLHF	TGTGCCAGCAGTGAGGACAATAATTCACCCCTCCACTTT
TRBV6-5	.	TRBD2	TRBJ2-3	CASSYNAGGGADTQYF	TGTGCCAGCAGTTACAACGCGGGCGGGGGAGCAGATACGCAGTATTTT
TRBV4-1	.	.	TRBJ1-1	CASTSPSGGGFF	TGCGCCTCCACCAGTCCCTCAGGAGGCGGTTTCTTT
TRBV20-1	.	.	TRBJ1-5	CSASTGQFNQPQHF	TGCAGTGCTAGTACTGGACAGTTCAATCAGCCCCAGCATTTT